This T cell receptor beta chain is drawn from a study of blood T cell repertoires in COVID-19. Study overall: Sample material is recorded as cDNA or gDNA derived from T cells, B-cell-depleted T cells, or PBMCs.

This clone was detected once. This CDR3 comprises 14 residues. V lost 2 bases and J lost 1, with 9 bases in between. From germline, CDR1 is SGHRS and CDR2 YFSETQ. Per the original methods: Reference gene primer amplification yielded estimated nucleated cell counts. The repertoire was sequenced with immunoSEQ multiplex PCR; TCRdb's copy has only in-frame clones and lacks some. V and J calls and clone size are those listed in that table; D and trimming were worked out from the DNA. The data contain 200,000 or so clones, 83% of them seen just once; the ten biggest clones take up roughly 5%. Sample: PBMCs or T cells enriched from blood (not recorded which). The chain carries TRBV5-1 and TRBJ1-1, with D perhaps TRBD1 (5 bases). The source is a woman between 50 and 59 years old who had been exposed to COVID-19. The CDR3 DNA sequence: TGCGCCAGCAGCTTTCAGGGCGGGAACACTGAAGCTTTCTTT. Translating it yields CASSFQGGNTEAFF.